These 27 T cell receptor beta chains were sequenced from one sample in a study of neurological immune-mediated disorders. TCRdb re-derived calls from the 5' RACE reads in MiXCR, one entry per CDR3 protein. The sample has 35,000 to 40,000 distinct CDR3 sequences, about 2.3% seen once. The sample taken for sequencing was PBMCs. These receptors were taken from a man between 50 and 59 years old with multiple sclerosis.

In this sample, this clonotype turned up many times. The chain uses TRBV27 and TRBJ1-5; D not resolved. Per germline, CDR1 MNHEY and CDR2 SMNVEV (reference sequence). The CDR3 runs to 13 residues. The V gene lost 5 bases and the J gene lost 7 bases, with 12 bases spanning the gap. For the CDR3, the DNA is TGTGCCAGCAGTCCAAGACTCGGGCAGCCCCAGCATTTT. This codes for CASSPRLGQPQHF.

This clonotype was picked up many times. The chain uses TRBV9 and TRBJ1-1; D might be TRBD1 (6 bases). Trimming left V 3 bases short and J 8 bases short, with 14 bases between. The CDR3 spans 13 residues. CDR1 and CDR2 from the germline V gene are SGDLS and YYNGEE. The CDR3: CASSAGGRGEAFF. The CDR3 coding sequence is TGTGCCAGCAGCGCCGGGGGCCGGGGGGAAGCTTTCTTT. Based on the CDR3 plus reference TRBV9 and TRBJ1-1, the full variable domain is DSGVTQTPKHLITATGQRVTLRCSPRSGDLSVYWYQQSLDQGLQFLIQYYNGEERAKGNILERFSAQQFPDLHSELNLSSLELGDSALYFCASSAGGRGEAFFGQGTRLTVV.

This clonotype was counted many times. The genes are TRBV20-1 and TRBJ2-5; possibly TRBD1 for D (6 bases). The CDR3 covers 12 residues. The V end was cut by 6 bases, the J end by 5 bases, with 13 bases between. Germline assignment: CDR1 DFQATT and CDR2 SNEGSKA (reference sequence). The CDR3 nucleotides are TGCAGTGCGGAACAGGGCAGGGAGACCCAGTACTTC. Encoded protein: CSAEQGRETQYF.

The CDR3: CATSREGKGNWTLHF. The CDR3, as DNA: TGTGCCACCAGCAGAGAGGGAAAGGGTAATTGGACCCTCCACTTT. The chain recombines TRBV15 with TRBJ1-6, with D unclear. Trimming took off 0 bases at V and 14 bases at J, with 17 bases between the two ends. This CDR3 comprises 15 residues. In germline, CDR1 is LNHNV, CDR2 YYDKDF (reference sequence).

Ten or more counts support this clonotype. This chain links TRBV7-8 with TRBJ2-3; D not certain. The V gene lost 5 bases and the J gene lost 4 bases, with 13 bases spanning the gap. This CDR3 contains 14 residues. Germline CDR1 is SGHVS and CDR2 is FQNEAQ. The CDR3 coding sequence is TGTGCCAGCAGCCTCCGTAGCAGGTCAGATACGCAGTATTTT. It yields the protein CASSLRSRSDTQYF.

This clonotype was found many times. The rearrangement uses TRBV9 and TRBJ2-1, with D perhaps TRBD1 (6 bases). Trimming stripped 0 bases from V and 13 bases from J, with 20 bases between. CDR1 is SGDLS, CDR2 YYNGEE, per germline. The CDR3 totals 15 residues. CDR3 region: CASSVERRSGTTQFF. In DNA form, the CDR3 reads TGTGCCAGCAGCGTAGAAAGGCGCTCCGGGACAACCCAGTTCTTC.

This clonotype was recorded at least ten times. V and J are TRBV18 and TRBJ2-1; 8 bases fit TRBD1. The CDR3 contains 15 residues. CDR1 is KGHSH and CDR2 is LQKENI in the germline V gene. With V trimmed by 4 bases and J by 8 bases, 10 bases remained unmatched. For the CDR3, the DNA is TGTGCCAGCTCACGACAGGGAGACAGGGGCGATGAGCAGTTCTTC. This sequence encodes CASSRQGDRGDEQFF.

This clonotype was detected ten times or more. The chain employs TRBV5-1 and TRBJ1-2; D not certain. CDR3 length: 13 amino acids. The ends were cut back, 0 bases at V and 8 bases at J, with 11 bases in the middle. CDR1 and CDR2 from the germline V gene are SGHRS and YFSETQ. CDR3 coding DNA: TGCGCCAGCAGCTTGGTTGTCAGTGAGGGCTACACCTTC. It yields the protein CASSLVVSEGYTF.

In its sample, this clonotype was seen many times. This chain joins TRBV7-2 and TRBJ1-1, with 7 bases lining up with TRBD1. Germline loops: CDR1 SGHTA, CDR2 FQGNSA. The CDR3 consists of 17 residues. The trim removed 2 bases at V and 0 bases at J, leaving 9 bases unmatched. Written as DNA, the CDR3 is TGTGCCAGCAGCTTACCGCAGGGACAGTTTATGAACACTGAAGCTTTCTTT. It encodes CASSLPQGQFMNTEAFF. The variable domain in full, with the rest retrieved from reference TRBV7-2 and TRBJ1-1, is GAGVSQSPSNKVTEKGKDVELRCDPISGHTALYWYRQSLGQGLEFLIYFQGNSAPDKSGLPSDRFSAERTGGSVSTLTIQRTQQEDSAVYLCASSLPQGQFMNTEAFFGQGTRLTVV.

This clonotype was recorded at least ten times. The chain uses TRBV20-1 and TRBJ1-1; D remains ambiguous. This CDR3 is built from 13 residues. Germline values: CDR1 DFQATT, CDR2 SNEGSKA (reference sequence). V was clipped by 4 bases and J by 2 bases, with 11 bases between them. This CDR3 is CSATIWTNTEAFF. The CDR3 coding sequence is TGCAGTGCTACTATATGGACCAACACTGAAGCTTTCTTT.

This clonotype showed up many times. This chain links TRBV20-1 with TRBJ2-7, with unresolved D. The V end lost 1 base, the J end lost 0 bases, and 7 bases lay between the germline ends. This CDR3 contains 13 residues. Germline V lookup: CDR1 DFQATT, CDR2 SNEGSKA (reference sequence). CDR3 residues: CSARGVSSYEQYF. In DNA, the CDR3 is TGCAGTGCTAGAGGGGTAAGCTCCTACGAGCAGTACTTC.

The table lists this clonotype with many counts. The CDR3 coding sequence is TGCAGTGCTACCCTCGGGACAGGGGGTAAGAATGAGCAGTTCTTC. It is translated as CSATLGTGGKNEQFF. This chain connects TRBV20-1 to TRBJ2-1; 11 nucleotides line up with TRBD1. J was trimmed by 7 bases and V by 4 bases; bases with no gene match: 9. The length of the CDR3 is 15 residues. The germline CDR1 and CDR2 sequences are DFQATT and SNEGSKA (reference sequence).

Turning to this clonotype: This may come from a read error, since a much larger clone is one base off. The J gene is TRBJ1-5, the V gene TRBV6-2 or TRBV6-3; D gene uncertain. This CDR3 is built from 13 residues. The germline CDR1 and CDR2 sequences are MNHEY and SVGEGT. DNA of the CDR3: TGTGCCAGCAGTTACCCCAGAAATCAGCACCAGCATTTT. As protein: CASSYPRNQHQHF.

This clonotype was recorded many times. The rearrangement joins TRBV7-9 to TRBJ1-1, with D hard to call. The CDR3 totals 13 residues. V lost 6 bases and J lost 2, with 10 bases in between. CDR1 and CDR2 (germline): SEHNR, FQNEAQ (reference sequence). CDR3 sequence: CASSGSHNTEAFF. The DNA of the CDR3 is TGTGCCAGCAGTGGGTCGCATAACACTGAAGCTTTCTTT.

Ten or more counts support this clonotype. The J gene is TRBJ2-1, the V gene TRBV20-1; D not resolved. This CDR3 spans 13 amino acids. Per germline, CDR1 DFQATT and CDR2 SNEGSKA (reference sequence). V lost 3 bases and J 6 bases, leaving 12 bases between the germline ends. The CDR3 protein is CSASHGPTNEQFF. CDR3 DNA sequence: TGCAGTGCTAGTCATGGGCCCACCAATGAGCAGTTCTTC.

The sample holds many counts of this clonotype. The genes are TRBV9 and TRBJ2-2; tentatively, D is TRBD1 (5 bases). This CDR3 region has 14 residues. Germline V gene data show CDR1 as SGDLS and CDR2 as YYNGEE. Trimming removed 4 bases from V and 4 bases from J, with 11 bases in between. The chain's CDR3 is CASSQRGITGELFF. Written as DNA, the CDR3 is TGTGCCAGCAGCCAAAGGGGAATCACCGGGGAGCTGTTTTTT.

This clonotype has a count of ten or more. This chain connects TRBV28 to TRBJ2-2, with D possibly being TRBD1 or TRBD2 (5 bases each). Per germline, CDR1 MDHEN and CDR2 SYDVKM. With 7 bases removed from V and 6 bases from J, the gap between germline ends came to 18 bases. CDR3 length equals 15 residues. The DNA of the CDR3 is TGTGCCAGCATCGCGACCGGGACCGAGCCCGGGGAGCTGTTTTTT. This gives the protein CASIATGTEPGELFF.

In this sample, this clonotype turned up many times. J is TRBJ1-2 and V is TRBV5-1; 8 bases are a match to TRBD1. V shed 0 bases, J shed 4 bases, and the junction held 5 bases outside the gene matches. This CDR3 has 15 residues. Per the germline V gene, CDR1 is SGHRS and CDR2 is YFSETQ. CDR3 loop: CASSLDAGGFYGYTF. In DNA form, the CDR3 reads TGCGCCAGCAGCTTGGACGCAGGGGGCTTCTATGGCTACACCTTC.

Many counts were recorded for this clonotype. This rearrangement joins TRBV20-1 to TRBJ2-5, with a tentative D call TRBD2 (5 bases). V lost 5 bases and J 0 bases, leaving 7 bases between the germline ends. The CDR3 is made up of 12 amino acids. From germline, CDR1 is DFQATT and CDR2 SNEGSKA (reference sequence). Here the CDR3 reads CSAPGDQETQYF. In DNA form, the CDR3 reads TGCAGTGCTCCCGGGGACCAAGAGACCCAGTACTTC.

This clonotype was recorded at least ten times. The V call is TRBV10-3, the J call TRBJ1-1; D uncertain. The ends were cut back, 3 bases at V and 1 base at J, with 6 bases in the middle. Germline-derived CDR1 and CDR2 are ENHRY and SYGVKD. This CDR3 comprises 13 residues. CDR3 region: CAISETRNTEAFF. The CDR3 bases are TGTGCCATCAGTGAAACGAGGAACACTGAAGCTTTCTTT.

This clonotype was counted at least ten times. V usage is TRBV7-8 and J usage is TRBJ1-1; D is ambiguous. The CDR3 runs 13 residues. CDR1 SGHVS and CDR2 FQNEAQ come from the germline V gene. The germline V and J ends were trimmed by 5 bases and 1 base, with 8 bases remaining between them. The CDR3: CASSPTRNTEAFF. DNA for the CDR3: TGTGCCAGCAGCCCGACACGGAACACTGAAGCTTTCTTT.

The genes are TRBV11-2 and TRBJ2-1; 7 bases match TRBD2. This CDR3 comprises 17 residues. Germline loops: CDR1 SGHAT, CDR2 FQNNGV. V shed 0 bases, J shed 10 bases, and the junction held 15 bases outside the gene matches. CDR3 in amino acids: CASSLEVSGRDGVEQFF. The CDR3 DNA reads TGTGCCAGCAGCTTAGAAGTTTCAGGGAGGGACGGTGTGGAGCAGTTCTTC.

In its sample, this clonotype was seen many times. The chain combines TRBV14 with TRBJ2-6; 7 nucleotides line up with TRBD1. There are 15 residues in the CDR3. The trim removed 3 bases at V and 4 bases at J, leaving 3 bases unmatched. Looked up from germline, CDR1 is SGHDN and CDR2 is FVKESK. Here the CDR3 reads CASSHDRAGANVLTF. The CDR3 region has the DNA TGTGCCAGCAGCCATGACAGGGCCGGGGCCAACGTCCTGACTTTC.

This clonotype showed up just a few times. Its ends do not fully match the called genes, so a read error is possible. The gene calls are TRBV6-6 and TRBJ1-5; D gene uncertain. CDR3 size: 15 residues. Germline assignment: CDR1 MNHNY and CDR2 SVGAGI (reference sequence). The CDR3 region is CASSYERTGNQPQNF. As DNA, the CDR3 is TGTGCCAGCAGTTATGAGCGGACGGGCAATCAGCCCCAGAATTTT.

This clonotype has at least ten counts. The chain carries TRBV7-2 and TRBJ1-2; D gene uncertain. With 4 bases removed from V and 4 bases from J, the gap between germline ends came to 13 bases. CDR3 size: 14 residues. Per the germline V gene, CDR1 is SGHTA and CDR2 is FQGNSA. The CDR3 DNA sequence: TGTGCCAGCAGCTACCACCGGGAGGTCTATGGCTACACCTTC. It encodes CASSYHREVYGYTF.

This clonotype was seen many times. V is TRBV5-5 and J is TRBJ2-7; maybe TRBD2 (6 bases). Germline CDR1 is SGHKS and CDR2 is YYEKEE (reference sequence). Trimming removed 1 base at V and 6 bases at J, with 14 bases between. The CDR3 covers 14 residues. The CDR3 region is CASSLRFAGSEQYF. The CDR3 nucleotides are TGTGCCAGCAGCTTGAGGTTTGCGGGGTCCGAGCAGTACTTC.

Many counts were recorded for this clonotype. The chain employs TRBV6-6 and TRBJ2-3; D possibly corresponds to TRBD2 (6 bases). The ends were cut back, 7 bases at V and 3 bases at J, with 8 bases in the middle. Germline V lookup: CDR1 MNHNY, CDR2 SVGAGI (reference sequence). The length of the CDR3 is 12 residues. CDR3 region: CASKAGTDTQYF. DNA of the CDR3: TGTGCCAGCAAAGCGGGTACAGATACGCAGTATTTT.